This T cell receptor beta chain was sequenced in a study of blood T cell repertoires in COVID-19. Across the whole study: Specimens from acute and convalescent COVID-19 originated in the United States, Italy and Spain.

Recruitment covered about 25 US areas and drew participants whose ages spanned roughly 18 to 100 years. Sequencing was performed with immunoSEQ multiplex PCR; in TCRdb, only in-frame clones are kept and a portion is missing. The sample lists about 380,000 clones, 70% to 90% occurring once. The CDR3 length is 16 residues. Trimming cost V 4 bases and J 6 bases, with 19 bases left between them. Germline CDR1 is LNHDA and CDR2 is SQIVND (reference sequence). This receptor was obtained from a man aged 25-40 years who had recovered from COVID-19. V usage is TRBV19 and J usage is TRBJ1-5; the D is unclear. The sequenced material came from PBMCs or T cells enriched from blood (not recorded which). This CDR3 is CASSTVGGRVGQPQHF. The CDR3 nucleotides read TGTGCCAGTAGTACAGTGGGCGGGCGAGTTGGTCAGCCCCAGCATTTT.